This TCR beta chain derives from a study of CD8 T cells in Susac syndrome (dated by TCRdb to about 2019). Context from the whole study: Repertoire sequencing was used to test whether CD8+ T cell activation and differentiation in Susac syndrome was antigen driven.

This clonotype was recorded once. Its antigen remains undetermined. Per-nucleotide qualities are absent, and no much larger clonotype sits a single base away. Resting on one read, the evidence is weak. RNA was extracted using the RNeasy kit, and about 0.45 to 1 ug of the RNA was reverse transcribed with random hexamers. TCR beta CDR3 regions were amplified with the immunoSEQ multiplex PCR assay covering 54 Vbeta and 13 Jbeta segments. To correct PCR amplification bias, a synthetic template baseline was used for both primer optimization and computational correction. For the original study's pipeline: Reads were assigned to V, D and J genes according to IMGT and analyzed in immunoSEQ Analyzer, with only productive sequences retained. Clonality was calculated as one minus the Shannon entropy normalized by log2 of the number of productive unique sequences. For each patient and control, public and private clones were evaluated within the 100 most prevalent clones. Clones were defined as Susac-specific when absent from the healthy and MS cohorts, from approximately 1,100 published viral clones and from other ImmuneACCESS disease sequences. In-frame beta chains were kept once TCRdb had trimmed the public reads at Q25 with fastp and called clones with MiXCR. Each entry is one CDR3 protein sequence, shown with its most common DNA and genes. None of the V and J calls come from the authors' own analysis; TCRdb made them. This sample gives 150,000 to 200,000 distinct CDR3 sequences in total; 90% to 95% of them show up just once. Together, the top ten hold 0.09% to 0.1% of the sample.

Peripheral blood CD8+ and CD4+ T cells from healthy donors, Susac syndrome patients and multiple sclerosis patients were profiled by high-throughput TCR beta sequencing. Treatment-naive patients with stable or active relapsing-remitting disease fulfilling revised McDonald criteria were used as multiple sclerosis controls. Bulk CD8+ and CD4+ T cells were purified magnetically by negative isolation, whereas CD8+ TEMRA cells were enriched by FACS. Blood was drawn into EDTA tubes, processed within 24 hours, and PBMCs were isolated by density gradient centrifugation. PBMCs destined for TCR sequencing were cryopreserved in liquid nitrogen and later thawed in a 37 °C water bath. The sorted or isolated CD4+, CD8+ and CD8+ TEMRA cells reached a purity of at least 90%. In the germline V gene, CDR1 corresponds to MDHEN and CDR2 to SYDVKM. Spanning cysteine to phenylalanine, the CDR3 consists of 14 amino acids. The sequence is cut down to CDR3 DNA, 42 bases in frame from base 1. From V the trimming removes 7 bases and from J it removes 11 bases, while the gene matches leave 16 bases of the junction unaccounted for.

On the study overall, not on this receptor specifically: The study acknowledged that relatively few individuals were included in the TCR sequencing and HLA analysis.

The sequence was obtained from a human donor with multiple sclerosis. Sequenced: CD4+ T cells from PBMCs. The chain employs TRBV28 and TRBJ1-1; TRBD1 matches 7 bases in the middle. The CDR3 has the sequence CASTQVGGRGDAFF. The DNA sequence is given as TGTGCCAGCACCCAGGTAGGGGGCCGAGGGGACGCTTTCTTT.